The 26 T cell receptor beta chains below come from one sample, sequenced in a study of T-cell memory formation after mild COVID-19. TCRdb re-derived calls from the 5' RACE reads in MiXCR, one entry per CDR3 protein. Of tens of thousands of distinct CDR3 sequences listed, approximately 6.8% are singletons. Sequenced sample: PBMCs or a T cell subset sorted from them (not recorded which). All receptors derive from a man between 18 and 29 years old who had mild COVID-19 (a few samples of this study predate the infection). Cell type and time point are not known.

This clonotype occurred a few times. The J gene is TRBJ2-6, the V gene TRBV5-1; TRBD1 agrees at 7 bases. The length of the CDR3 is 17 residues. Germline V gives CDR1 SGHRS, CDR2 YFSETQ. The V segment lost 0 bases and the J segment 0 bases; nucleotides outside the gene matches: 3. Here the CDR3 DNA reads TGCGCCAGCAGCTTGGGACAGGGCTCCTCTGGGGCCAACGTCCTGACTTTC. Its protein is CASSLGQGSSGANVLTF. Drawing the rest from reference TRBV5-1 and TRBJ2-6, the complete variable domain is KAGVTQTPRYLIKTRGQQVTLSCSPISGHRSVSWYQQTPGQGLQFLFEYFSETQRNKGNFPGRFSGRQFSNSRSEMNVSTLELGDSALYLCASSLGQGSSGANVLTFGAGSRLTVL.

The rearrangement uses TRBV5-5 and TRBJ2-7, with 12 bases identical to TRBD2. V dropped 4 bases and J dropped 0; count of bases not matched to a gene: 2. This CDR3 region has 15 residues. Germline V gene data show CDR1 as SGHKS and CDR2 as YYEKEE (reference sequence). This chain's CDR3 is CASSRTSGDSYEQYV. As DNA, the CDR3 is TGTGCCAGCAGCCGGACTAGCGGGGACTCCTACGAGCAGTACGTC.

This clonotype was seen a few times. V and J are TRBV20-1 and TRBJ2-1; 14 bases align to TRBD2. The CDR3 runs 16 residues. The ends lost 5 bases at V and 2 bases at J; junction bases unmatched: 5. Germline CDR1 reads DFQATT; CDR2 reads SNEGSKA (reference sequence). In DNA, the CDR3 is TGCAGTGCTTGGACTAGCGGGGGGCCTCCCTACAATGAGCAGTTCTTC. Protein sequence: CSAWTSGGPPYNEQFF.

This clonotype has more than one count but fewer than ten. As DNA, the CDR3 is TGCGCCAGCAGCGAGAGTACCGACACTGAAGCTTTCTTT. Translation gives CASSESTDTEAFF. The chain recombines TRBV5-1 with TRBJ1-1; D gene unclear. Germline CDR1 is SGHRS and CDR2 is YFSETQ. CDR3 size: 13 residues. Trimming stripped 4 bases from V and 3 bases from J, with 10 bases between.

V gene TRBV4-2 combines with J gene TRBJ1-4; D may be TRBD1 (6 bases). CDR3 length: 15 amino acids. Trimming left V 1 base short and J 5 bases short, with 11 bases between. The germline V gene has CDR1 LGHNA and CDR2 YNFKEQ. The CDR3: CASSQVGGSNEKLFF. The CDR3, as DNA: TGTGCCAGCAGCCAAGTAGGGGGATCAAATGAAAAACTGTTTTTT.

The rearrangement joins TRBV7-2 to TRBJ2-1; D is unresolved. Germline CDR1 reads SGHTA; CDR2 reads FQGNSA. Trimming stripped 5 bases from V and 8 bases from J, with 13 bases between. The CDR3 covers 13 residues. The CDR3 reads CASSPRFGDEQFF. The CDR3 DNA is TGTGCCAGCAGCCCTAGGTTCGGCGATGAGCAGTTCTTC.

V gene TRBV30 combines with J gene TRBJ1-2; D is perhaps TRBD1 (5 bases). Trimming cost V 1 base and J 4 bases, with 16 bases left between them. Germline-derived CDR1 and CDR2 are GTSNPN and SVGIG (reference sequence). The CDR3 loop spans 15 amino acids. The CDR3 nucleotides are TGTGCCTGGAGTGACTCAGGGATGCAAGGCTATGGCTACACCTTC. Translation gives CAWSDSGMQGYGYTF.

This clonotype was seen at least ten times. This sequence joins TRBV7-3 and TRBJ2-1; D tentatively reads TRBD1 or TRBD2 (5 bases each). In germline, CDR1 is SGHTA, CDR2 FQGTGA. The CDR3 sequence is 15 residues long. The ends were cut back, 3 bases at V and 4 bases at J, with 13 bases in the middle. The CDR3 is CASSFSGTDYNEQFF. The CDR3 DNA reads TGTGCCAGCAGCTTCTCCGGGACGGATTACAATGAGCAGTTCTTC.

This clonotype was counted ten times or more. The genes are TRBV4-1 and TRBJ1-5; no firm D call. V lost 1 base to trimming and J lost 4 bases, with 11 bases between them. The CDR3 sequence is 15 residues long. CDR1 MGHRA and CDR2 YSYEKL come from the germline V gene. This chain's CDR3 is CASSQGGRPNQPQHF. The CDR3 bases are TGCGCCAGCAGCCAAGGAGGTCGTCCAAATCAGCCCCAGCATTTT.

Note on this clonotype: A junction end diverges from the germline sequence, so it may reflect a read error. CDR3 residues: CASSVGSGLLAFF. The CDR3 DNA sequence: TGTGCAAGCAGCGTCGGATCGGGGCTGTTGGCTTTCTTT. This rearrangement joins TRBV3-1 to TRBJ1-1; D may be TRBD1 (5 bases). This CDR3 is built from 13 residues. Germline V CDR1 and CDR2: LGHDT, YNNKEL (reference sequence).

This clonotype appeared many times. The chain joins TRBV6-6 to TRBJ2-1; 11 positions agree with TRBD2. The germline V gene has CDR1 MNHNY and CDR2 SVGAGI (reference sequence). This CDR3 comprises 15 residues. Trimming took 5 bases from V and 5 from J; bases not matched to a gene: 5. For the CDR3, the DNA is TGTGCCAGCAGTACAATAGCGGGGGGGGACAATGAGCAGTTCTTC. It specifies CASSTIAGGDNEQFF.

The chain joins TRBV7-2 to TRBJ2-5; 8 nucleotides align to TRBD2. V dropped 5 bases and J dropped 5; count of bases not matched to a gene: 7. The germline V gene has CDR1 SGHTA and CDR2 FQGNSA. This CDR3 region has 14 residues. The CDR3 spells CASSVGGDLETQYF. The CDR3 DNA reads as TGTGCCAGCAGCGTCGGGGGGGACCTGGAGACCCAGTACTTC.

This clonotype appeared many times. The chain links TRBV7-9 to TRBJ2-3, with TRBD2 matching over 7 bases. From germline, CDR1 is SEHNR and CDR2 FQNEAQ (reference sequence). The CDR3 length is 15 residues. Trimming took 1 base from V and 2 from J; bases not matched to a gene: 3. CDR3 sequence: CASSLGSGDTDTQYF. DNA of the CDR3: TGTGCCAGCAGCTTAGGCAGCGGGGACACAGATACGCAGTATTTT. The variable domain in full, completed from reference TRBV7-9 and TRBJ2-3, reads DTGVSQNPRHKITKRGQNVTFRCDPISEHNRLYWYRQTLGQGPEFLTYFQNEAQLEKSRLLSDRFSAERPKGSFSTLEIQRTEQGDSAMYLCASSLGSGDTDTQYFGPGTRLTVL.

The chain links TRBV5-1 to TRBJ2-7, with TRBD1 identical over 10 bases. In germline, CDR1 is SGHRS, CDR2 YFSETQ. Trimming at V came to 2 bases and at J to 5 bases, leaving 4 bases not matched to a gene. The CDR3 is made up of 14 amino acids. The CDR3 sequence is CASSFGQGVHEQYF. The CDR3 nucleotides read TGCGCCAGCAGCTTCGGACAGGGGGTCCACGAGCAGTACTTC.

This clonotype has ten or more counts. The J gene is TRBJ2-5, the V gene TRBV7-7; D uncertain. This CDR3 is built from 13 residues. The germline gives CDR1 SSHAT, CDR2 FNYEAQ (reference sequence). The ends were cut back, 5 bases at V and 5 bases at J, with 12 bases in the middle. The CDR3 coding sequence is TGTGCCAGCAGCCCCAAAGGATGGGAGACCCAGTACTTC. This gives the protein CASSPKGWETQYF.

The chain employs TRBV5-1 and TRBJ2-3; 8 nucleotides agree with TRBD2. The germline V gene encodes CDR1 SGHRS and CDR2 YFSETQ. The CDR3 runs 17 residues. After removal of 3 bases from V and 2 bases from J, the junction contained 11 bases not matched to a gene. Here the CDR3 reads CASSSLAGYSPTDTQYF. The DNA for the CDR3 is TGCGCCAGCAGCTCGTTAGCGGGGTACTCACCCACAGATACGCAGTATTTT.

This clonotype was seen more than once but under ten times. This chain uses TRBV28 with TRBJ2-3, with 11 bases that match TRBD2. Trimming took 5 bases from V and 4 from J; bases not matched to a gene: 5. This CDR3 contains 15 residues. From germline, CDR1 is MDHEN and CDR2 SYDVKM. The CDR3 DNA reads TGTGCCAGCAGTGTTACTAGCGGGGGTGCAGATACGCAGTATTTT. It codes for CASSVTSGGADTQYF. Supplemented by reference TRBV28 and TRBJ2-3, the full variable domain reads DVKVTQSSRYLVKRTGEKVFLECVQDMDHENMFWYRQDPGLGLRLIYFSYDVKMKEKGDIPEGYSVSREKKERFSLILESASTNQTSMYLCASSVTSGGADTQYFGPGTRLTVL.

This clonotype was seen a handful of times. The chain combines TRBV15 with TRBJ2-6; 8 bases align to TRBD1. Trimming cost V 6 bases and J 0 bases; bases outside gene matches: 4. The CDR3 runs 16 residues. Germline V gene data show CDR1 as LNHNV and CDR2 as YYDKDF (reference sequence). CDR3 sequence reads: CATSRDRPSGANVLTF. The CDR3 nucleotides are TGTGCCACCAGTCGGGACAGGCCCTCTGGGGCCAACGTCCTGACTTTC.

This clonotype was counted only a few times. The genes are TRBV18 and TRBJ2-7; D is possibly TRBD2 (6 bases). This CDR3 is 13 amino acids long. Between the trimmed V and J ends, which lost 3 bases and 3 bases, there was a span of 9 bases. The germline V gene has CDR1 KGHSH and CDR2 LQKENI. CDR3 coding DNA: TGTGCCAGCTCACCGGGACTCCTCTACGAGCAGTACTTC. As protein: CASSPGLLYEQYF.

At least ten counts were recorded for this clonotype. The rearrangement uses TRBV7-9 and TRBJ1-1; no reliable D call. Germline V gene data show CDR1 as SEHNR and CDR2 as FQNEAQ (reference sequence). The V end lost 2 bases, the J end lost 7 bases, and 17 bases lay between the germline ends. The CDR3 length is 15 residues. The CDR3 protein is CASSLSPRTVSEAFF. DNA for the CDR3: TGTGCCAGCAGCTTAAGTCCGCGGACTGTCAGTGAAGCTTTCTTT.

V gene TRBV20-1 combines with J gene TRBJ2-3, with D perhaps matching TRBD1 or TRBD2 (5 bases each). V lost 5 bases to trimming and J lost 4 bases, with 13 bases between them. CDR3 length equals 13 residues. Germline CDR1 is DFQATT and CDR2 is SNEGSKA (reference sequence). CDR3 region: CSAPGRGPDTQYF. CDR3 DNA sequence: TGCAGTGCTCCAGGACGGGGCCCAGATACGCAGTATTTT.

This clonotype was seen a handful of times. J is TRBJ2-7 and V is TRBV7-2; 13 positions agree with TRBD2. CDR1 and CDR2 from the germline V gene are SGHTA and FQGNSA. V trimming: 5 bases; J trimming: 12 bases; junction bases outside the gene matches: 7. The CDR3 totals 13 residues. Here the CDR3 DNA reads TGTGCCAGCAGCCCTACTAGCGGGGGGGCTTTGTACGTC. Residues: CASSPTSGGALYV.

This clonotype was counted a few times. The V gene is TRBV7-2, the J gene TRBJ1-1; tentatively, D is TRBD1 (5 bases). Germline-derived CDR1 and CDR2 are SGHTA and FQGNSA. The CDR3 totals 13 residues. V lost 4 bases and J lost 1, with 7 bases in between. CDR3 coding DNA: TGTGCCAGCAGCTACGGACAGAACACTGAAGCTTTCTTT. Translation gives CASSYGQNTEAFF.

This clonotype was seen only a few times. The chain employs TRBV5-1 and TRBJ2-1, with D perhaps matching TRBD1 or TRBD2 (5 bases each). The CDR3 spans 18 residues. Deletions cut 1 base from V and 4 bases from J, with 21 bases between. CDR1 is SGHRS and CDR2 is YFSETQ in the germline V gene. This CDR3 is CASSLQGPDKPPYNEQFF. DNA of the CDR3: TGCGCCAGCAGCTTGCAGGGACCCGACAAGCCCCCGTACAATGAGCAGTTCTTC.

The chain employs TRBV6-6 and TRBJ1-2, with D perhaps TRBD1 (5 bases). The V end lost 2 bases, the J end lost 2 bases, and 12 bases lay between the germline ends. The CDR3 has 15 residues. Looked up from germline, CDR1 is MNHNY and CDR2 is SVGAGI (reference sequence). CDR3 sequence (DNA): TGTGCCAGCAGTTACGACCCGGGGCTGAACTATGGCTACACCTTC. This sequence encodes CASSYDPGLNYGYTF.

This clonotype was seen more than once but under ten times. V is TRBV12-3 or TRBV12-4 and J is TRBJ2-7; D perhaps matches TRBD2 (5 bases). This CDR3 contains 15 residues. V was clipped by 0 bases and J by 4 bases, with 13 bases between them. The CDR3 DNA sequence: TGTGCCAGCAGTTTAGCTGTCGGGTCGGGATACGAGCAGTACTTC. This codes for CASSLAVGSGYEQYF.